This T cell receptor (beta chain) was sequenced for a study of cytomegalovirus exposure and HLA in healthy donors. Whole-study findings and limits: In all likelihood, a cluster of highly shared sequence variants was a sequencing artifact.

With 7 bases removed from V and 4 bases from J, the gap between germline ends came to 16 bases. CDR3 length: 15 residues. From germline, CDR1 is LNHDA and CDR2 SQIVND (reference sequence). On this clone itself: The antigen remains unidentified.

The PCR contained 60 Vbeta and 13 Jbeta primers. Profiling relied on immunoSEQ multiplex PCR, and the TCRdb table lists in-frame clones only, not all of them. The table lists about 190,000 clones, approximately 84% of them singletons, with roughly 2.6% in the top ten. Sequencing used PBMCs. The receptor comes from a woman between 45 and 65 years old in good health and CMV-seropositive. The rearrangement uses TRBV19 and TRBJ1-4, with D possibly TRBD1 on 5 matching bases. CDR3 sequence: CASTDVRGGNEKLFF. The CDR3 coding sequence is TGTGCCAGTACCGACGTAAGGGGAGGTAATGAAAAACTGTTTTTT.